This TCR beta chain was documented in a study of T cells in tuberculosis. Study context: T cells were selected with CD1B tetramers loaded with glucose monomycolate. This South African cohort compared adolescents with or without latent tuberculosis against adults with active tuberculosis. Study-wide results and limits: Smaller distances to GMM-specific TCRs suggested their expansion in active tuberculosis.

Sequencing was performed with immunoSEQ multiplex PCR; in TCRdb, only in-frame clones are kept and a portion is missing. The sample has about 43,000 clones; approximately 95% are singletons. Deletions cut 0 bases from V and 3 bases from J, with 5 bases between. Germline-derived CDR1 and CDR2 are MNHEY and SMNVEV (reference sequence). The length of the CDR3 is 13 residues. Concerning this clone: Its specificity is not known.

V and J are TRBV27 and TRBJ1-1, with unresolved D. The origin of this receptor is a donor between 5 and 29 years old with latent tuberculosis or without tuberculosis infection. Sequenced sample: PBMCs. The CDR3 DNA is TGTGCCAGCAGTTTATCACGAGACACTGAAGCTTTCTTT. Protein product: CASSLSRDTEAFF.